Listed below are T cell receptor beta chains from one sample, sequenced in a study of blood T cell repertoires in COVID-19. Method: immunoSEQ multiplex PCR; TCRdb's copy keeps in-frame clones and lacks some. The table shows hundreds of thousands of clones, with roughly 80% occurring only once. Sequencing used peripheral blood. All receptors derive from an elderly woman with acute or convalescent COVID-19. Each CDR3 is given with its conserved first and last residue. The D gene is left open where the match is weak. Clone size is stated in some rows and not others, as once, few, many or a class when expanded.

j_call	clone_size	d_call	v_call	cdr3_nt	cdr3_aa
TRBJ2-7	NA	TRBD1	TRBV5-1	TGCGCCAGCAGCGCCGGGACAGCAACTCCCTACGAGCAGTACTTC	CASSAGTATPYEQYF
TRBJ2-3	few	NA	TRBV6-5	TGTGCCAGCAGGCAAGCGGCTAGCACAGATACGCAGTATTTT	CASRQAASTDTQYF
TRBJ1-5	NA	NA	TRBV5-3	TGTGCCAGAAGCTTGGACGCTATGAAGCCCCAGCATTTT	CARSLDAMKPQHF
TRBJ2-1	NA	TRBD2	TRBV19	TGTGCCAGTAAAGATTTAGCGGGTACATACAATGAGCAGTTCTTC	CASKDLAGTYNEQFF
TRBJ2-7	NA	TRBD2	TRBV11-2	TGTGCCAGGGAGCGGGGGAACACCTACGAGCAGTACTTC	CARERGNTYEQYF
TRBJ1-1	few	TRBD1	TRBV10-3	TGTGCCATCAGTGAGTCAGGACAGGGGTACACTGAAGCTTTCTTT	CAISESGQGYTEAFF
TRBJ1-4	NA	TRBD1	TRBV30	TGTGCCTGGAGATTACCGGGACAGGGAGACGAAAAACTGTTTTTT	CAWRLPGQGDEKLFF
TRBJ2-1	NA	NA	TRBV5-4	TGTGCCAGCAGCTTACCGAGGGCCGGTTACAATGAGCAGTTCTTC	CASSLPRAGYNEQFF
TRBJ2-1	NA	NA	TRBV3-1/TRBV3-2	TGTGCCAGCAGCCGCCGAGGGGGGGAAGATAGCTACAATGAGCAGTTCTTC	CASSRRGGEDSYNEQFF
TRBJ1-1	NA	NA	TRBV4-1	TGCGCCAGCAGCCAAGAGAGAGAAAACACTGAAGCTTTCTTT	CASSQERENTEAFF
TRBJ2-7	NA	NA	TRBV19	TGTGCCAGTAGTGAAGGACAGAGCTACGAGCAGTACTTC	CASSEGQSYEQYF
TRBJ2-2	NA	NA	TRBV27	TGTGCCAGCAGATTAAACTCCCTAGCCGACACCGGGGAGCTGTTTTTT	CASRLNSLADTGELFF
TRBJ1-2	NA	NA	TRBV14	TGTGCCAGCAGCCGAGTGGGGGGAGAAAAGAACTATGGCTACACCTTC	CASSRVGGEKNYGYTF
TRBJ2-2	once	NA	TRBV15	TGTGCCACCAGCAGAGTTAACAGCAACACCGGGGAGCTGTTTTTT	CATSRVNSNTGELFF
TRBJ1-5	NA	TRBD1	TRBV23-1	TGCGCCAGCACCCGCCCCTGGGCAGCTAAGGGGGCCAATCAGCCCCAGCATTTT	CASTRPWAAKGANQPQHF
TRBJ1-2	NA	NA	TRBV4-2	TGTGCCAGCAGCCGAGGGTTCGAGGACAGCTTCTTTTATGGCTACACCTTC	CASSRGFEDSFFYGYTF
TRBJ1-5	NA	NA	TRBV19	TGTGCCAGTAGTATCCCCAGGTCCAGCAATCAGCCCCAGCATTTT	CASSIPRSSNQPQHF
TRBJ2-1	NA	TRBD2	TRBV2	TGTGCCAGCAGAAAGGGACTAGCGGGTGAGCAGTTCTTC	CASRKGLAGEQFF
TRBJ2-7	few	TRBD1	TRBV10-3	TGTGCCATCAGGAAGGGACAGGGAAACGAGCAGTACTTC	CAIRKGQGNEQYF
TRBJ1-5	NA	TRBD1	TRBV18	TGTGCCAGCTCAGGGACAGACTATAGCAATCAGCCCCAGCATTTT	CASSGTDYSNQPQHF
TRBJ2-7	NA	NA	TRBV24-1	TGTGCCACCAGGCACAGGGTCGAGCACCTCTACGAGCAGTACTTC	CATRHRVEHLYEQYF
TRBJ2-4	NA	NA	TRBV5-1	TGCGCCAGCAGCTCACTAGAGAGGGTAGCCAAAAACATTCAGTACTTC	CASSSLERVAKNIQYF
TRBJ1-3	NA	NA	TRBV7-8	TGTGCCAGCAGGCTTCTTATATCCGGACAGAGGGGTTCCCTGTATTTT	CASRLLISGQRGSLYF
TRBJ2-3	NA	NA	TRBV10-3	TGTGCCATCAGTGAGTCGTGGGACACCTCAGATACGCAGTATTTT	CAISESWDTSDTQYF
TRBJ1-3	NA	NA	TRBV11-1	TGTGCCAGCAGCTTGGGGCGCTCTGGAAACACCATATATTTT	CASSLGRSGNTIYF
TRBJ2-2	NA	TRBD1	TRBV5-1	TGCGCCAGCAGCATAGGGACAGGGGGCGCCCCCGGGGAGCTGTTTTTT	CASSIGTGGAPGELFF
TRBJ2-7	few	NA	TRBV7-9	TGTGCCAGCAGCTTACATGGCAGCTACGAGCAGTACTTC	CASSLHGSYEQYF
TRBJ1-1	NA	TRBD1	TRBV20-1	TGCAGTGCTAGTTCAGGGGGCGGTCCTGAAGCTTTCTTT	CSASSGGGPEAFF
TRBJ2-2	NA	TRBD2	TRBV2	TGTGCCAGCAGTGGATGGCGGGGGGACACCGGGGAGCTGTTTTTT	CASSGWRGDTGELFF
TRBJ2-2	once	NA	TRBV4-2	TGTGCCAGCAGCCACACAGGAGACACCGGGGAGCTGTTTTTT	CASSHTGDTGELFF
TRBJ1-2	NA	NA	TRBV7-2	TGTGCCAGCAGCTTTACAGGGTACGACTATGGCTACACCTTC	CASSFTGYDYGYTF
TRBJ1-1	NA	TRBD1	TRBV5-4	TGTGCCAGCAGCTCGACTGGACAGGGAGACACTGAAGCTTTCTTT	CASSSTGQGDTEAFF
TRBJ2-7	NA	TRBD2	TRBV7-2	TGTGCCAGCAGCCCTCTTCGGAGCGGGAGGGCCTCCGAGCAGTACTTC	CASSPLRSGRASEQYF
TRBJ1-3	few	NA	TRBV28	TGTGCCAGCAGAAGGCAGGCTGGAAACACCATATATTTT	CASRRQAGNTIYF
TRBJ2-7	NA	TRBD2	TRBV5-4	TGTGCCAGCAGCTTGGAAGGACTAGCGGGAGTGCGGGAGCAGTACTTC	CASSLEGLAGVREQYF
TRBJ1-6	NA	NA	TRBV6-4	TGTGCCAGCAGGCGGGGCTCCTATAATTCACCCCTCCACTTT	CASRRGSYNSPLHF
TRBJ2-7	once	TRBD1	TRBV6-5	TGTGCCAGCCAGAAAAGGACAGGGGCCTACGAGCAGTACTTC	CASQKRTGAYEQYF
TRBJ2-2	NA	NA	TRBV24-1	TGTGCCACCAGTGTAACTGCGGGAACCGGGGAGCTGTTTTTT	CATSVTAGTGELFF
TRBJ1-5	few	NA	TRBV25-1	TGTGCCAGCAGTGAATCAGGGAGGGGATCGGTGGATCAGCCCCAGCATTTT	CASSESGRGSVDQPQHF
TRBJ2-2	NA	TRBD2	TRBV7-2	TGTGCCAGCAGCCTAACGCTAGCGGTGAACACCGGGGAGCTGTTTTTT	CASSLTLAVNTGELFF